The 14 T cell receptor beta chains presented below share a single source sample, sequenced in a study of brain T cells in children with intractable seizures. The repertoire was sequenced with immunoSEQ multiplex PCR; TCRdb's copy has only in-frame clones and lacks some. The data contain about 340,000 clones, roughly 93% of them singletons. Indicated time point: blood from clinic visit 5 months post-surgery; TSC patient then seizure free. The sequencing here drew on peripheral blood, taken approximately 5 months after surgery. The receptors originated from a boy younger than two with tuberous sclerosis and intractable seizures.

DNA of the CDR3: TGTGCCAGCAGCTTCGCGGGGGGGAGCTCCTACGAGCAGTACTTC. Amino acids: CASSFAGGSSYEQYF. The chain joins TRBV7-3 to TRBJ2-7; 9 bases map to TRBD2. The CDR3 loop spans 15 amino acids. Germline V lookup: CDR1 SGHTA, CDR2 FQGTGA. V was pared by 3 bases and J by 0 bases, with 3 bases of the junction left unmatched.

This chain links TRBV5-6 with TRBJ2-3; D not certain. V gave up 0 bases and J gave up 2 bases, with 4 bases separating them. This CDR3 region has 13 residues. Germline loops: CDR1 SGHDT, CDR2 YYEEEE. The CDR3 sequence: CASSLVPTDTQYF. CDR3 sequence (DNA): TGTGCCAGCAGCTTGGTCCCCACAGATACGCAGTATTTT.

The V call is TRBV14, the J call TRBJ1-6; TRBD1 might be the D (5 bases). Trimming removed 1 base at V and 15 bases at J, with 10 bases between. The CDR3 sequence is 12 residues long. Germline V gene lookup returns CDR1 SGHDN and CDR2 FVKESK. CDR3 loop: CASSQAGRDLHF. CDR3 bases: TGTGCCAGCAGCCAAGCAGGCAGGGACCTCCACTTT.

J is TRBJ2-7 and V is TRBV6-5; D unresolved. This CDR3 contains 14 residues. Germline values: CDR1 MNHEY, CDR2 SVGAGI. The V gene lost 4 bases and the J gene lost 2 bases, with 12 bases spanning the gap. CDR3 residues: CASSSNHEAYEQYF. In DNA, the CDR3 is TGTGCCAGCAGTTCTAACCATGAGGCCTACGAGCAGTACTTC.

Remarks on this clone: At one of its ends the junction is not consistent with the germline gene, which may arise from a read error. The chain has TRBV7-3 and TRBJ2-3; 8 nucleotides agree with TRBD2. CDR1 SGHTA and CDR2 FQGTGA come from the germline V gene. This CDR3 is 14 amino acids long. The chain's CDR3 is CASSLTSTGGPVNF. The CDR3 DNA sequence: TGTGCCAGCAGCTTAACGTCAACGGGAGGGCCAGTGAATTTT. Combining the CDR3 with reference TRBV7-3 and TRBJ2-3 gives the whole variable domain GAGVSQTPSNKVTEKGKYVELRCDPISGHTALYWYRQSLGQGPEFLIYFQGTGAADDSGLPNDRFFAVRPEGSVSTLKIQRTERGDSAVYLCASSLTSTGGPVNFGPGTRLTVL.

The chain joins TRBV18 to TRBJ1-2, with 9 bases fitting TRBD1. Germline V lookup: CDR1 KGHSH, CDR2 LQKENI. The CDR3 has 15 amino acids. J lost 1 base, V lost 3 bases, and 3 bases had no gene match. The CDR3 is CASSPTGGINYGYTF. The CDR3 DNA reads TGTGCCAGCTCACCGACAGGGGGAATTAACTATGGCTACACCTTC.

CDR3 residues: CAWRSLGGTNEKLFF. In DNA, the CDR3 is TGTGCCTGGAGGTCGCTCGGGGGAACTAATGAAAAACTGTTTTTT. This rearrangement joins TRBV30 to TRBJ1-4, with D possibly TRBD1 on 5 matching bases. V was trimmed by 3 bases and J by 1 base, leaving 12 bases between them. The CDR3 is 15 residues long. Germline lookup yields CDR1 GTSNPN and CDR2 SVGIG (reference sequence). The full variable domain, its missing parts supplied by reference TRBV30 and TRBJ1-4, is SQTIHQWPATLVQPVGSPLSLECTVEGTSNPNLYWYRQAAGRGLQLLFYSVGIGQISSEVPQNLSASRPQDRQFILSSKKLLLSDSGFYLCAWRSLGGTNEKLFFGSGTQLSVL.

The chain couples TRBV28 to TRBJ1-4; the D is unclear. V was clipped by 6 bases and J by 10 bases, with 15 bases between them. Looked up from germline, CDR1 is MDHEN and CDR2 is SYDVKM. The CDR3 spans 13 residues. The CDR3 region has the DNA TGTGCCAGCAGCCCACCACCCCCCGGAAAACTGTTTTTT. Protein product: CASSPPPPGKLFF.

This sequence joins TRBV13 and TRBJ1-5; no definite D call. Germline CDR1 reads PRHDT; CDR2 reads FYEKMQ (reference sequence). The CDR3 has 13 residues. V was pared by 3 bases and J by 2 bases, with 5 bases between. The CDR3 sequence is CASSFGGNQPQHF. The CDR3 nucleotides are TGTGCCAGCAGCTTTGGGGGCAATCAGCCCCAGCATTTT.

V usage is TRBV5-1 and J usage is TRBJ2-1; D is unclear. Germline CDR1 SGHRS, CDR2 YFSETQ. The CDR3 covers 15 residues. V lost 0 bases and J 3 bases, leaving 10 bases between the germline ends. The CDR3 loop reads CASSLDGSNYNEQFF. The CDR3 DNA sequence: TGCGCCAGCAGCTTGGACGGCTCGAACTACAATGAGCAGTTCTTC. Full variable domain (outside the CDR3, taken from reference TRBV5-1 and TRBJ2-1): KAGVTQTPRYLIKTRGQQVTLSCSPISGHRSVSWYQQTPGQGLQFLFEYFSETQRNKGNFPGRFSGRQFSNSRSEMNVSTLELGDSALYLCASSLDGSNYNEQFFGPGTRLTVL.

The CDR3 region has the DNA TGTGCCACCAGTGAGTCAGTAGACAATCAGCCCCAGCATTTT. It is translated as CATSESVDNQPQHF. J is TRBJ1-5 and V is TRBV24-1; D is uncertain. The CDR3 totals 14 residues. V lost 4 bases to trimming and J lost 3 bases, with 9 bases between them. CDR1 and CDR2 (germline): KGHDR, SFDVKD.

The rearrangement links TRBV7-2 to TRBJ2-1, with 8 bases fitting TRBD1. This CDR3 has 15 residues. The germline V gene encodes CDR1 SGHTA and CDR2 FQGNSA. Trimming cost V 5 bases and J 4 bases; bases outside gene matches: 7. The CDR3 spells CASSLKGQAYNEQFF. The CDR3 DNA reads as TGTGCCAGCAGCCTTAAGGGACAGGCTTACAATGAGCAGTTCTTC.

The count of this clone is one. The V and J genes are TRBV19 and TRBJ2-3; 10 bases are a match to TRBD2. Germline trimming cut 3 bases from V and 1 base from J; bases unmatched to any gene: 7. CDR3 length: 17 residues. CDR1 and CDR2 from the germline V gene are LNHDA and SQIVND (reference sequence). DNA for the CDR3: TGTGCCAGTAGTATTGCATTAGCGGGAGGAGGCACAGATACGCAGTATTTT. The encoded protein is CASSIALAGGGTDTQYF. The full variable domain, its missing parts supplied by reference TRBV19 and TRBJ2-3, is DGGITQSPKYLFRKEGQNVTLSCEQNLNHDAMYWYRQDPGQGLRLIYYSQIVNDFQKGDIAEGYSVSREKKESFPLTVTSAQKNPTAFYLCASSIALAGGGTDTQYFGPGTRLTVL.

This clone was found once. Other DNA sequences in this specimen translate into the identical CDR3. The CDR3 is CAWSGDSYTEAFF. The CDR3 DNA reads TGTGCCTGGAGTGGTGACAGCTACACTGAAGCTTTCTTT. The chain links TRBV30 to TRBJ1-1; a possible D gene is TRBD1 (5 bases). Trimming stripped 1 base from V and 3 bases from J, with 9 bases between. Germline assignment: CDR1 GTSNPN and CDR2 SVGIG (reference sequence). This CDR3 region has 13 residues. Looking up the rest from reference TRBV30 and TRBJ1-1 gives the full variable domain: SQTIHQWPATLVQPVGSPLSLECTVEGTSNPNLYWYRQAAGRGLQLLFYSVGIGQISSEVPQNLSASRPQDRQFILSSKKLLLSDSGFYLCAWSGDSYTEAFFGQGTRLTVV.